The 14 T cell receptor beta chains in this list originate from one sample, sequenced in a study of control samples from healthy donors and cancer patients. TCRdb's table, derived via immunoSEQ multiplex PCR, lists solely in-frame clones and lacks some. The sample holds 120,000 or so clones, about 90% seen once. The sequencing sample was made of blood. The source is a man younger than 30 in good health.

This chain joins TRBV5-1 and TRBJ2-7, with unresolved D. This CDR3 contains 15 residues. Germline CDR1 is SGHRS and CDR2 is YFSETQ. V was shortened by 0 bases and J by 6 bases, with 16 bases between the two germline ends. The CDR3 region has the DNA TGCGCCAGCAGCTTGGTGGAGTATCAGCTGAGCGAGCAGTACTTC. It is translated as CASSLVEYQLSEQYF.

CDR3 amino acids: CASDRDRVRNEQFF. As DNA, the CDR3 is TGTGCCAGCGACCGGGACAGGGTGAGGAATGAGCAGTTCTTC. V is TRBV6-5 and J is TRBJ2-1, with 9 bases that match TRBD1. This CDR3 is built from 14 residues. The germline CDR1 and CDR2 sequences are MNHEY and SVGAGI. J lost 7 bases, V lost 8 bases, and 9 bases had no gene match.

The chain links TRBV12-3 or TRBV12-4 to TRBJ2-2; D not certain. Trimming left V 3 bases short and J 11 bases short, with 13 bases between. This CDR3 is 13 amino acids long. Here the CDR3 DNA reads TGTGCCAGCAGTTTGGGTTTGTTGGGAGAGCTGTTTTTT. Protein product: CASSLGLLGELFF.

The J gene is TRBJ2-3, the V gene TRBV9; 8 bases agree with TRBD1. Germline lookup yields CDR1 SGDLS and CDR2 YYNGEE. The V gene end was trimmed by 3 bases and the J gene end by 6 bases; junction bases not matched to a gene: 9. The CDR3 loop spans 15 amino acids. For the CDR3, the DNA is TGTGCCAGCAGCGCGGACAGGGAAGCACAGGATACGCAGTATTTT. It is translated as CASSADREAQDTQYF.

The chain is built from TRBV6-5 and TRBJ2-7; TRBD1 aligns across 9 bases. Trimming took 6 bases from V and 5 from J; bases not matched to a gene: 8. Germline V CDR1 and CDR2: MNHEY, SVGAGI. This CDR3 has 14 residues. The CDR3 region is CASSHGTGLDEQYF. In DNA form, the CDR3 reads TGTGCCAGCAGCCACGGGACAGGGCTGGACGAGCAGTACTTC.

V usage is TRBV11-1 and J usage is TRBJ2-7; possibly TRBD2 for D (5 bases). Trimming stripped 5 bases from V and 2 bases from J, with 10 bases between. The CDR3 runs 13 residues. Germline CDR1 is SGHAT and CDR2 is FQDESV (reference sequence). Written as DNA, the CDR3 is TGTGCCAGCAGCAGCGGACGGACCTACGAGCAGTACTTC. This gives the protein CASSSGRTYEQYF.

The V and J genes are TRBV6-2 or TRBV6-3 and TRBJ1-1; weak D call: TRBD1 (5 bases). Per the germline V gene, CDR1 is MNHEY and CDR2 is SVGEGT. The germline V and J ends were trimmed by 2 bases and 10 bases, with 8 bases remaining between them. The CDR3 has 11 residues. This chain's CDR3 is CASSYVGRAFF. The CDR3 DNA sequence: TGTGCCAGCAGTTACGTGGGGCGAGCTTTCTTT.

This chain connects TRBV5-6 to TRBJ1-2; a weak D match, TRBD1 (6 bases). Germline CDR1 and CDR2: SGHDT and YYEEEE. The V end was cut by 5 bases, the J end by 1 base, with 15 bases between. The CDR3 sequence is 15 residues long. The CDR3 DNA reads as TGTGCCAGCAGTACCCGGACAGTGATTAACTATGGCTACACCTTC. This translates into CASSTRTVINYGYTF.

The chain carries TRBV27 and TRBJ2-7; 7 nucleotides match TRBD1. CDR3 length: 13 amino acids. Germline lookup yields CDR1 MNHEY and CDR2 SMNVEV (reference sequence). The ends lost 10 bases at V and 0 bases at J; junction bases unmatched: 6. The CDR3 DNA reads as TGTGCCACCACGACAGGGAGCTCCTACGAGCAGTACTTC. It specifies CATTTGSSYEQYF.

V and J are TRBV5-1 and TRBJ1-4; D ambiguous. Trimming left V 4 bases short and J 10 bases short, with 14 bases between. The CDR3 is 13 residues long. CDR1 and CDR2 (germline): SGHRS, YFSETQ. The CDR3 loop is CASSLGVSGKLFF. CDR3 nucleotide sequence: TGCGCCAGCAGCCTTGGTGTGAGCGGAAAACTGTTTTTT.

The chain joins TRBV6-1 to TRBJ1-2, with a weak D call TRBD1 (6 bases). The CDR3 covers 16 residues. V lost 4 bases to trimming and J lost 0 bases, with 15 bases between them. CDR1 is MNHNS and CDR2 is SASEGT in the germline V gene. The CDR3 coding sequence is TGTGCCAGCAGTGTAGGCGGGGGCATGGCTAACTATGGCTACACCTTC. Protein sequence: CASSVGGGMANYGYTF.

The chain has TRBV10-3 and TRBJ2-1; TRBD2 matches 8 bases. The V and J ends lost 7 bases and 8 bases, in that order; junction bases with no gene match: 10. Germline V lookup: CDR1 ENHRY, CDR2 SYGVKD. The CDR3 extends over 14 amino acids. The CDR3 loop is CAINTGTRSHEQFF. CDR3 DNA: TGTGCCATCAACACCGGGACTAGATCCCATGAGCAGTTCTTC.

The chain joins TRBV10-3 to TRBJ1-1; D is unresolved. The V end lost 7 bases, the J end lost 4 bases, and 10 bases lay between the germline ends. From germline, CDR1 is ENHRY and CDR2 SYGVKD. This CDR3 has 12 residues. The CDR3 region has the DNA TGTGCCATCAAAGGGTTGGGCACTGAAGCTTTCTTT. Its translation: CAIKGLGTEAFF.

The chain joins TRBV27 to TRBJ1-4, with TRBD1 as a possible D gene (5 bases). Germline CDR1 is MNHEY and CDR2 is SMNVEV (reference sequence). This CDR3 has 14 residues. V was trimmed by 6 bases and J by 5 bases, leaving 13 bases between them. CDR3 loop: CASSHRLVNEKLFF. The CDR3 region has the DNA TGTGCCAGCAGCCACAGGCTTGTGAATGAAAAACTGTTTTTT.